Listed below are T cell receptor beta chains from one sample, sequenced in a study of OX40 agonist ivuxolimab in advanced cancers. The protocol was immunoSEQ multiplex PCR, while the TCRdb copy is restricted to in-frame clones and leaves out a portion. The repertoire includes around 15,000 clones, more than 85% of them detected once, and less than 9.5% sits in the top ten. Sequencing was performed on CD4+ or CD8+ T cells sorted from blood, taken in a trial of the OX40 agonist ivuxolimab. The source is an adult with an advanced solid tumor such as melanoma, head and neck, liver or kidney cancer. CDR3s include the opening cysteine and the closing phenylalanine or tryptophan. The D gene is left open where the match is weak. Not all rows give a size; the values are once, few, many and, for expanded clones, a class.

CDR3 protein: CASSSDPPDDEQFF; CDR3 DNA: TGTGCCAGCAGCTCTGACCCCCCTGACGATGAGCAGTTCTTC; J gene: TRBJ2-1; clone size: NA; V gene: TRBV5-4; D gene: NA
CDR3 protein: CASSLGTNEQFF; CDR3 DNA: TGTGCCAGCAGCTTAGGGACCAATGAGCAGTTCTTC; J gene: TRBJ2-1; clone size: once; V gene: TRBV13; D gene: NA
CDR3 protein: CASSQEVGIAKNIQYF; CDR3 DNA: TGCGCCAGCAGCCAAGAGGTGGGGATAGCCAAAAACATTCAGTACTTC; J gene: TRBJ2-4; clone size: once; V gene: TRBV4-1; D gene: NA
CDR3 protein: CASSSVQGASEAFF; CDR3 DNA: TGTGCCAGCAGCTCCGTACAGGGGGCTTCTGAAGCTTTCTTT; J gene: TRBJ1-1; clone size: NA; V gene: TRBV7-9; D gene: TRBD1
CDR3 protein: CSARQGYGYTF; CDR3 DNA: TGCAGTGCCAGACAGGGCTATGGCTACACCTTC; J gene: TRBJ1-2; clone size: NA; V gene: TRBV20-1; D gene: TRBD1
CDR3 protein: CASSYSGTEAFF; CDR3 DNA: TGTGCCAGCAGCTACTCCGGGACGGAGGCTTTCTTT; J gene: TRBJ1-1; clone size: once; V gene: TRBV11-3; D gene: NA
CDR3 protein: CASSETGGWSGNTIYF; CDR3 DNA: TGTGCCAGCAGTGAAACAGGGGGGTGGTCGGGAAACACCATATATTTT; J gene: TRBJ1-3; clone size: NA; V gene: TRBV2; D gene: TRBD1
CDR3 protein: CASSFFYNEQFF; CDR3 DNA: TGCGCCAGCAGCTTTTTCTACAATGAGCAGTTCTTC; J gene: TRBJ2-1; clone size: NA; V gene: TRBV5-1; D gene: NA
CDR3 protein: CASGLTLQGAVSDQPQHF; CDR3 DNA: TGTGCTAGTGGTTTGACCCTACAGGGGGCGGTGAGTGATCAGCCCCAGCATTTT; J gene: TRBJ1-5; clone size: NA; V gene: TRBV12-5; D gene: TRBD1
CDR3 protein: CASTLDQPRRKVMFF; CDR3 DNA: TGTGCCAGCACTCTTGACCAGCCTCGTAGAAAAGTAATGTTTTTT; J gene: TRBJ1-4; clone size: NA; V gene: TRBV28; D gene: NA
CDR3 protein: CATSRGTGRLGYTF; CDR3 DNA: TGTGCCACCAGCAGAGGGACAGGGAGATTGGGCTACACCTTC; J gene: TRBJ1-2; clone size: NA; V gene: TRBV15; D gene: TRBD1
CDR3 protein: CAISEDPPNEQYF; CDR3 DNA: TGTGCCATCAGTGAGGACCCACCCAACGAGCAGTACTTC; J gene: TRBJ2-7; clone size: NA; V gene: TRBV10-3; D gene: NA
CDR3 protein: CASSLNRGAYEQYF; CDR3 DNA: TGTGCCAGCAGCTTAAACCGGGGGGCCTACGAGCAGTACTTC; J gene: TRBJ2-7; clone size: NA; V gene: TRBV7-2; D gene: TRBD2
CDR3 protein: CASSEYLSGTGELFF; CDR3 DNA: TGTGCCAGCAGTGAATATCTCTCGGGTACCGGGGAGCTGTTTTTT; J gene: TRBJ2-2; clone size: NA; V gene: TRBV25-1; D gene: NA
CDR3 protein: CASSEDRLVDGYTF; CDR3 DNA: TGCGCCAGCAGTGAGGACAGGCTAGTTGATGGCTACACCTTC; J gene: TRBJ1-2; clone size: NA; V gene: TRBV10-2; D gene: NA
CDR3 protein: CASSSNVEYF; CDR3 DNA: TGTGCCAGCAGCTCTAACGTTGAGTACTTC; J gene: TRBJ2-5; clone size: NA; V gene: TRBV7-9; D gene: NA
CDR3 protein: CASSPWENLNTEAFF; CDR3 DNA: TGTGCCAGCAGCCCATGGGAAAACTTGAACACTGAAGCTTTCTTT; J gene: TRBJ1-1; clone size: NA; V gene: TRBV9; D gene: NA
CDR3 protein: CASSPRSGRGSYEQYF; CDR3 DNA: TGTGCCAGCAGTCCCCGTAGCGGGAGAGGGTCCTACGAGCAGTACTTC; J gene: TRBJ2-7; clone size: NA; V gene: TRBV27; D gene: TRBD2
CDR3 protein: CASKDRGSSYEQYF; CDR3 DNA: TGTGCCAGTAAGGACAGGGGAAGCTCCTACGAGCAGTACTTC; J gene: TRBJ2-7; clone size: NA; V gene: TRBV19; D gene: TRBD1
CDR3 protein: CASARAQPLNEKLFF; CDR3 DNA: TGTGCCAGCGCCCGGGCACAGCCCCTTAATGAAAAACTGTTTTTT; J gene: TRBJ1-4; clone size: NA; V gene: TRBV27; D gene: NA
CDR3 protein: CSVKRTGSHEQYF; CDR3 DNA: TGCAGCGTTAAACGGACAGGGTCTCACGAGCAGTACTTC; J gene: TRBJ2-7; clone size: NA; V gene: TRBV29-1; D gene: TRBD1
CDR3 protein: CASSLYPSSEQYF; CDR3 DNA: TGTGCCAGCAGCTTATATCCCTCAAGCGAGCAGTACTTC; J gene: TRBJ2-7; clone size: NA; V gene: TRBV7-3; D gene: NA
CDR3 protein: CASSAGTDTQYF; CDR3 DNA: TGTGCCAGCAGCGCGGGCACAGATACGCAGTATTTT; J gene: TRBJ2-3; clone size: NA; V gene: TRBV7-2; D gene: NA
CDR3 protein: CASRDRYLRTEAFF; CDR3 DNA: TGTGCCAGCAGGGACAGATATTTGAGGACTGAAGCTTTCTTT; J gene: TRBJ1-1; clone size: NA; V gene: TRBV6-5; D gene: NA
CDR3 protein: CASSQLTNTGELFF; CDR3 DNA: TGTGCCAGCAGCCAACTCACGAACACCGGGGAGCTGTTTTTT; J gene: TRBJ2-2; clone size: NA; V gene: TRBV7-6; D gene: NA
CDR3 protein: CASSKETGRKSQPQHF; CDR3 DNA: TGTGCCAGCAGCAAAGAGACAGGGCGGAAAAGTCAGCCCCAGCATTTT; J gene: TRBJ1-5; clone size: NA; V gene: TRBV21-1; D gene: NA
CDR3 protein: CASSPTGETQYF; CDR3 DNA: TGTGCCAGTAGTCCCACCGGGGAGACCCAGTACTTC; J gene: TRBJ2-5; clone size: NA; V gene: TRBV19; D gene: NA
CDR3 protein: CASSFGQRGAEAFF; CDR3 DNA: TGTGCCAGCAGCTTTGGACAGAGGGGCGCTGAAGCTTTCTTT; J gene: TRBJ1-1; clone size: NA; V gene: TRBV7-6; D gene: NA
CDR3 protein: CASSKGRQKNIQYF; CDR3 DNA: TGTGCCAGCAGCAAAGGGAGACAGAAAAACATTCAGTACTTC; J gene: TRBJ2-4; clone size: NA; V gene: TRBV21-1; D gene: NA
CDR3 protein: CASSLASGGLGELFF; CDR3 DNA: TGTGCCAGCAGCTTAGCGAGCGGGGGGCTAGGGGAGCTGTTTTTT; J gene: TRBJ2-2; clone size: NA; V gene: TRBV11-2; D gene: TRBD2
CDR3 protein: CAVQGGKSTGELFF; CDR3 DNA: TGTGCCGTTCAGGGGGGAAAGAGCACCGGGGAGCTGTTTTTT; J gene: TRBJ2-2; clone size: NA; V gene: TRBV7-9; D gene: NA
CDR3 protein: CASSFAGGDTEAFF; CDR3 DNA: TGTGCCAGCAGTTTTGCAGGAGGCGACACTGAAGCTTTCTTT; J gene: TRBJ1-1; clone size: NA; V gene: TRBV27; D gene: NA
CDR3 protein: CASSLSGFFYNEQFF; CDR3 DNA: TGTGCCAGCAGCTTATCAGGGTTCTTTTACAATGAGCAGTTCTTC; J gene: TRBJ2-1; clone size: NA; V gene: TRBV7-9; D gene: NA
CDR3 protein: CASSPGVASYNEQFF; CDR3 DNA: TGTGCCAGCAGCCCCGGGGTAGCATCATACAATGAGCAGTTCTTC; J gene: TRBJ2-1; clone size: NA; V gene: TRBV7-3; D gene: NA
CDR3 protein: CASSQETGSTGELFF; CDR3 DNA: TGCGCCAGCAGCCAAGAAACGGGCAGTACCGGGGAGCTGTTTTTT; J gene: TRBJ2-2; clone size: NA; V gene: TRBV4-1; D gene: NA
CDR3 protein: CASSLRLAGPGNEQYF; CDR3 DNA: TGTGCCAGCAGCTTAAGGCTAGCGGGGCCCGGGAACGAGCAGTACTTC; J gene: TRBJ2-7; clone size: NA; V gene: TRBV11-2; D gene: TRBD2
CDR3 protein: CASTPLADTDTQYF; CDR3 DNA: TGCGCCAGCACCCCTCTAGCGGATACAGATACGCAGTATTTT; J gene: TRBJ2-3; clone size: NA; V gene: TRBV5-1; D gene: TRBD2
CDR3 protein: CASTQGWEPNTGELFF; CDR3 DNA: TGTGCCAGCACCCAGGGATGGGAGCCGAACACCGGGGAGCTGTTTTTT; J gene: TRBJ2-2; clone size: medium-sized; V gene: TRBV11-2; D gene: NA
CDR3 protein: CASSYSLTPNTGELFF; CDR3 DNA: TGTGCCAGCAGTTACTCTCTAACACCGAACACCGGGGAGCTGTTTTTT; J gene: TRBJ2-2; clone size: NA; V gene: TRBV6-5; D gene: NA
CDR3 protein: CASSRTPQVETQYF; CDR3 DNA: TGTGCCAGCAGTAGGACTCCCCAAGTGGAGACCCAGTACTTC; J gene: TRBJ2-5; clone size: NA; V gene: TRBV6-5; D gene: NA
CDR3 protein: CASSLVGGALNEQFF; CDR3 DNA: TGTGCCAGCAGCTTAGTAGGGGGGGCCCTCAATGAGCAGTTCTTC; J gene: TRBJ2-1; clone size: once; V gene: TRBV7-9; D gene: NA
CDR3 protein: CSVEGTREIDTQYF; CDR3 DNA: TGCAGCGTGGAAGGGACGAGAGAGATCGATACGCAGTATTTT; J gene: TRBJ2-3; clone size: NA; V gene: TRBV29-1; D gene: NA
CDR3 protein: CASSYGGELFF; CDR3 DNA: TGTGCCAGCAGTTACGGTGGGGAGCTGTTTTTT; J gene: TRBJ2-2; clone size: NA; V gene: TRBV6-5; D gene: NA
CDR3 protein: CASSQAADSLPNGQYF; CDR3 DNA: TGCGCCAGCAGCCAAGCGGCGGACTCCCTCCCCAACGGTCAGTACTTC; J gene: TRBJ2-7; clone size: NA; V gene: TRBV4-1; D gene: NA
CDR3 protein: CASSLGYSRSNQPQHF; CDR3 DNA: TGTGCCAGCAGCTTGGGGTACAGCAGGAGCAATCAGCCCCAGCATTTT; J gene: TRBJ1-5; clone size: NA; V gene: TRBV5-8; D gene: NA
CDR3 protein: CASSRTSTDTQYF; CDR3 DNA: TGCGCCAGCAGCCGCACCTCGACAGATACGCAGTATTTT; J gene: TRBJ2-3; clone size: NA; V gene: TRBV4-3; D gene: NA
CDR3 protein: CASSQNGQGWETQYF; CDR3 DNA: TGTGCCAGCAGTCAGAACGGACAGGGGTGGGAGACCCAGTACTTC; J gene: TRBJ2-5; clone size: NA; V gene: TRBV28; D gene: TRBD1
CDR3 protein: CASRTQGEGTGELFF; CDR3 DNA: TGTGCCAGCAGAACACAGGGGGAAGGGACCGGGGAGCTGTTTTTT; J gene: TRBJ2-2; clone size: NA; V gene: TRBV7-8; D gene: TRBD1
CDR3 protein: CSTDSPYGQYF; CDR3 DNA: TGCAGTACAGACTCACCCTACGGGCAGTACTTC; J gene: TRBJ2-7; clone size: NA; V gene: TRBV20-1; D gene: NA
CDR3 protein: CASSLGLMRENTEAFF; CDR3 DNA: TGTGCCAGCAGCTTAGGCCTAATGCGGGAGAACACTGAAGCTTTCTTT; J gene: TRBJ1-1; clone size: NA; V gene: TRBV13; D gene: NA
CDR3 protein: CATSRDLGRQNEQFF; CDR3 DNA: TGTGCCACCAGCAGAGATCTGGGCAGGCAGAATGAGCAGTTCTTC; J gene: TRBJ2-1; clone size: NA; V gene: TRBV15; D gene: NA
CDR3 protein: CASSLVNEQYF; CDR3 DNA: TGTGCCAGCAGTTTGGTCAACGAGCAGTACTTC; J gene: TRBJ2-7; clone size: NA; V gene: TRBV28; D gene: NA
CDR3 protein: CASSLLAEQETQYF; CDR3 DNA: TGTGCCAGCAGTTTACTAGCGGAACAAGAGACCCAGTACTTC; J gene: TRBJ2-5; clone size: NA; V gene: TRBV28; D gene: TRBD2
CDR3 protein: CASSWDSSYEQYF; CDR3 DNA: TGTGCCAGCTCCTGGGACAGCTCCTACGAGCAGTACTTC; J gene: TRBJ2-7; clone size: NA; V gene: TRBV18; D gene: TRBD1
CDR3 protein: CASSEWGFGSGNTIYF; CDR3 DNA: TGTGCCAGCAGTGAATGGGGCTTTGGCTCTGGAAACACCATATATTTT; J gene: TRBJ1-3; clone size: NA; V gene: TRBV6-1; D gene: NA
CDR3 protein: CASSSSLNGGYTF; CDR3 DNA: TGTGCCAGCAGTTCCTCCCTGAACGGCGGCTACACCTTC; J gene: TRBJ1-2; clone size: NA; V gene: TRBV27; D gene: NA
CDR3 protein: CATSRSDSVEQYF; CDR3 DNA: TGTGCCACCAGCAGATCCGACAGTGTGGAGCAGTACTTC; J gene: TRBJ2-7; clone size: NA; V gene: TRBV15; D gene: NA
CDR3 protein: CASSKGPGGTIGYTF; CDR3 DNA: TGTGCCAGCAGTAAAGGGCCAGGGGGTACTATTGGCTACACCTTC; J gene: TRBJ1-2; clone size: NA; V gene: TRBV13; D gene: TRBD1
CDR3 protein: CASSHSNYEQHF; CDR3 DNA: TGTGCCAGTAGTCACTCCAACTACGAGCAGCACTTC; J gene: TRBJ2-7; clone size: NA; V gene: TRBV19; D gene: NA